This T cell receptor (beta chain) was recovered during a study of vaccination and CD4 T cells after COVID-19. Study-wide background: Post-COVID samples had a sampling time that fell a median roughly 98 days after diagnosis (range 35 to 161). A CEFX pool, an HIV-1 Nef pool, or else no peptide went into the control cultures. At a median around 65 days (range 14 to 241) after dose two, post-vaccine samples were obtained. Spike peptides, overlapping and drawn from SARS-CoV-2, HCoV-NL63, HCoV-OC43 and HCoV-229E, were used to stimulate cells.

V was clipped by 3 bases and J by 0 bases, with 11 bases between them. The CDR3 is 15 residues long. Germline V gene data show CDR1 as MDHEN and CDR2 as SYDVKM. Treatment noted: roughly 10-day PBMC culture with coronavirus spike peptide pools or control peptides (ViraFEST assay). The unexposed donor's CD4+ T cells were collected before the COVID-19 pandemic (2011-2018). Oncomine TCR Beta short-read sequencing was applied to DNA from cultured CD4+ T cells. From cultured CD4+ T cells, genomic DNA was extracted. Via MiXCR, TCRdb re-called the PCR reads, giving one row per CDR3 protein. The sample has about 10,000 distinct CDR3 sequences, roughly 34% seen once. Concerning this clonotype itself: What it binds is not known.

Sequenced material: CD4+ T cells from blood, cultured in vitro. The source is a human donor in good health. The chain couples TRBV28 to TRBJ2-5; perhaps TRBD1 as D (6 bases). CDR3 nucleotides: TGTGCCAGCAGTTTGGTGGACAGAGACCAAGAGACCCAGTACTTC. It codes for CASSLVDRDQETQYF.